Listed here are 5 T cell receptor beta chains from one sample, sequenced in a study of vaccination and CD4 T cells after COVID-19. No antigen is known for these receptors. Treatment described: approximately nine-day PBMC culture with coronavirus spike peptide pools or control peptides (ViraFEST assay). Once obtained from cultured CD4+ T cells, the DNA was sequenced using the Oncomine TCR Beta short-read assay. In TCRdb, the PCR reads were re-called with MiXCR into one record per CDR3 protein. This table has about 19,000 distinct CDR3 sequences, 23% appearing once. Sequencing used cultured CD4+ T cells from blood. These receptors came from a human donor with COVID-19.

This chain connects TRBV20-1 to TRBJ2-2, with 8 bases identical to TRBD2. The CDR3 spans 13 residues. Germline values: CDR1 DFQATT, CDR2 SNEGSKA (reference sequence). The trim removed 3 bases at V and 8 bases at J, leaving 5 bases unmatched. The DNA for the CDR3 is TGCAGTGCTAGCGGGGGGGCCTGGGGGGAGCTGTTTTTT. Protein sequence: CSASGGAWGELFF.

This clonotype occurred a few times. The chain combines TRBV19 with TRBJ1-2; D perhaps matches TRBD1 (5 bases). The germline CDR1 and CDR2 sequences are LNHDA and SQIVND (reference sequence). The V end was cut by 4 bases, the J end by 0 bases, with 12 bases between. This CDR3 spans 15 amino acids. The DNA of the CDR3 is TGTGCCAGTAGTAGCCACAGGCCTTCTAACTATGGCTACACCTTC. Its translation: CASSSHRPSNYGYTF. The full variable domain, rest sourced from reference TRBV19 and TRBJ1-2, is DGGITQSPKYLFRKEGQNVTLSCEQNLNHDAMYWYRQDPGQGLRLIYYSQIVNDFQKGDIAEGYSVSREKKESFPLTVTSAQKNPTAFYLCASSSHRPSNYGYTFGSGTRLTVV.

This sequence joins TRBV2 and TRBJ1-4, with 10 bases aligning to TRBD1. Per the germline V gene, CDR1 is SNHLY and CDR2 is FYNNEI. Trimming at V came to 7 bases and at J to 8 bases, leaving 13 bases not matched to a gene. The CDR3 spans 16 residues. The CDR3 DNA follows: TGTGCCAGCAAACCCTGGGACAGGGGCCCGCGGGAAAAACTGTTTTTT. Protein product: CASKPWDRGPREKLFF.

This clonotype has only a few counts. The chain carries TRBV6-5 and TRBJ1-1; 10 bases are shared with TRBD1. The CDR3 is 13 residues long. J lost 11 bases, V lost 2 bases, and 5 bases had no gene match. Germline values: CDR1 MNHEY, CDR2 SVGAGI. CDR3 nucleotide sequence: TGTGCCAGCAGTTACGCCGGGACAGGGGCCGCTTTCTTT. Translated, it gives CASSYAGTGAAFF.

This chain uses TRBV6-1 with TRBJ1-5; D not resolved. The V gene lost 7 bases and the J gene lost 6 bases, with 16 bases spanning the gap. The CDR3 runs to 14 residues. The germline gives CDR1 MNHNS, CDR2 SASEGT. The CDR3 spells CASTPGGLGQPQHF. In DNA form, the CDR3 reads TGTGCCAGCACCCCGGGAGGGTTAGGTCAGCCCCAGCATTTT.